The 14 T cell receptor beta chains below all came from one sample that was sequenced in a study of cytotoxic CD8 clonotypes in ibrutinib-treated CLL. The repertoire was sequenced with immunoSEQ multiplex PCR; TCRdb's copy has only in-frame clones and lacks some. The table lists about 60,000 clones, approximately 60% of them singletons. This sample comprised PBMCs, obtained after 24 months of ibrutinib treatment. All receptors come from a human donor with chronic lymphocytic leukemia.

The chain joins TRBV5-1 to TRBJ1-2, with TRBD1 as a possible D gene (6 bases). CDR3 length: 15 amino acids. Trimming shortened V by 5 bases and J by 2 bases, and 16 bases separated the two germline ends. Looked up from germline, CDR1 is SGHRS and CDR2 is YFSETQ. The CDR3 region is CASRDSAYRNYGYTF. CDR3 nucleotide sequence: TGCGCCAGCAGGGACAGTGCTTACCGAAACTATGGCTACACCTTC.

The V call is TRBV7-6, the J call TRBJ2-1, with TRBD2 identical over 10 bases. This CDR3 has 20 amino acids. CDR1 is SGHVS, CDR2 FNYEAQ, per germline. J lost 4 bases, V lost 0 bases, and 15 bases had no gene match. CDR3 sequence: CASSLAPGLALPRTYNEQFF. In DNA, the CDR3 is TGTGCCAGCAGCTTAGCGCCGGGACTAGCGCTCCCACGGACTTACAATGAGCAGTTCTTC.

This clone was found a few times. The genes are TRBV28 and TRBJ2-5, with TRBD2 matching over 7 bases. CDR3 length: 18 amino acids. V lost 7 bases to trimming and J lost 4 bases; unmatched junction nucleotides: 21. Per the germline V gene, CDR1 is MDHEN and CDR2 is SYDVKM. Here the CDR3 reads CASTKAPWTSGRRETQYF. DNA for the CDR3: TGTGCCAGCACCAAGGCTCCCTGGACTAGTGGAAGGAGAGAGACCCAGTACTTC.

The rearrangement joins TRBV5-1 to TRBJ2-3; 11 nucleotides align to TRBD2. J gave up 3 bases and V 0 bases, and 3 bases lay outside the gene matches. CDR1 is SGHRS, CDR2 YFSETQ, per germline. There are 16 residues in the CDR3. As DNA, the CDR3 is TGCGCCAGCAGCTTGGTGGCTAGCGGGGGGACAGATACGCAGTATTTT. Protein sequence: CASSLVASGGTDTQYF. Supplemented by reference TRBV5-1 and TRBJ2-3, the full variable domain reads KAGVTQTPRYLIKTRGQQVTLSCSPISGHRSVSWYQQTPGQGLQFLFEYFSETQRNKGNFPGRFSGRQFSNSRSEMNVSTLELGDSALYLCASSLVASGGTDTQYFGPGTRLTVL.

This clone was found many times. V and J are TRBV18 and TRBJ2-1; D remains unclear. With 6 bases removed from V and 0 bases from J, the gap between germline ends came to 9 bases. The germline CDR1 and CDR2 sequences are KGHSH and LQKENI. The CDR3 runs to 14 residues. CDR3 amino acids: CASSPASSYNEQFF. For the CDR3, the DNA is TGTGCCAGCTCGCCCGCCAGCTCCTACAATGAGCAGTTCTTC.

The V and J genes are TRBV19 and TRBJ2-5; no clear D. V lost 3 bases to trimming and J lost 2 bases, with 7 bases between them. This CDR3 is built from 13 residues. Germline V gene lookup returns CDR1 LNHDA and CDR2 SQIVND (reference sequence). The CDR3 protein is CASSIGSQETQYF. The CDR3 nucleotides are TGTGCCAGTAGTATTGGCAGTCAAGAGACCCAGTACTTC.

The J gene is TRBJ1-4, the V gene TRBV7-9; 10 positions match TRBD1. CDR3 length equals 17 residues. V gave up 2 bases and J gave up 8 bases; unmatched junction bases: 11. Germline CDR1 reads SEHNR; CDR2 reads FQNEAQ (reference sequence). The CDR3 nucleotides are TGTGCCAGCAGCTTAACGGCCCCGGGACAGGGGTCGGAAAAACTGTTTTTT. This encodes CASSLTAPGQGSEKLFF.

The V and J genes are TRBV30 and TRBJ1-2; D perhaps matches TRBD1 (5 bases). CDR1 and CDR2 from the germline V gene are GTSNPN and SVGIG (reference sequence). The CDR3 length is 14 residues. V lost 1 base, J lost 8 bases, and 17 bases lay in between. The CDR3 sequence: CAWSGTSGDGGYTF. CDR3 nucleotides: TGTGCCTGGAGTGGTACGTCCGGGGACGGCGGCTACACCTTC.

The rearrangement joins TRBV7-2 to TRBJ1-5; no firm D call. Germline V CDR1 and CDR2: SGHTA, FQGNSA. This CDR3 is built from 14 residues. Trimming pared 8 bases from V and 0 bases from J, leaving 11 bases between. CDR3: CASALSYSNQPQHF. CDR3 DNA sequence: TGTGCCAGCGCCCTGTCGTATAGCAATCAGCCCCAGCATTTT.

The chain combines TRBV21-1 with TRBJ2-7. TRBV21-1 is a pseudogene locus. CDR3 length equals 9 residues. CDR3: CASWDRPYV. The DNA for the CDR3 is TGTGCCAGCTGGGACCGTCCGTACGTC.

The chain links TRBV29-1 to TRBJ2-1; the match to TRBD2 covers 7 bases. This CDR3 spans 15 amino acids. V shed 4 bases, J shed 4 bases, and the junction held 10 bases outside the gene matches. Looked up from germline, CDR1 is SQVTM and CDR2 is ANQGSEA. CDR3 nucleotides: TGCAGCGTTGTAGCTGGGGGGGATCGATACAATGAGCAGTTCTTC. Translated: CSVVAGGDRYNEQFF.

This clone was picked up many times. This chain links TRBV6-1 with TRBJ1-1; perhaps TRBD1 as D (6 bases). V lost 6 bases and J 1 base, leaving 9 bases between the germline ends. The length of the CDR3 is 13 residues. The germline gives CDR1 MNHNS, CDR2 SASEGT. The DNA for the CDR3 is TGTGCCAGCAGGACGGACAGGAACACTGAAGCTTTCTTT. Its protein product is CASRTDRNTEAFF.

CDR3 bases: TGTGCCAGCAGCGTAGGCCCTACCTACGAGCAGTACTTC. Protein product: CASSVGPTYEQYF. This chain uses TRBV11-2 with TRBJ2-7; D not certain. The CDR3 sequence is 13 residues long. With 5 bases removed from V and 2 bases from J, the gap between germline ends came to 10 bases. The germline V gene has CDR1 SGHAT and CDR2 FQNNGV.

The V gene is TRBV5-1, the J gene TRBJ2-3, with TRBD2 matching 9 bases. Per the germline V gene, CDR1 is SGHRS and CDR2 is YFSETQ. The junction had 10 bases not matched to a gene; V was cut back by 0 bases and J by 2 bases. The CDR3 covers 18 residues. The DNA for the CDR3 is TGCGCCAGCAGCTTGGTTAGCGGGGGAAGAAAAATCACAGATACGCAGTATTTT. Protein product: CASSLVSGGRKITDTQYF.